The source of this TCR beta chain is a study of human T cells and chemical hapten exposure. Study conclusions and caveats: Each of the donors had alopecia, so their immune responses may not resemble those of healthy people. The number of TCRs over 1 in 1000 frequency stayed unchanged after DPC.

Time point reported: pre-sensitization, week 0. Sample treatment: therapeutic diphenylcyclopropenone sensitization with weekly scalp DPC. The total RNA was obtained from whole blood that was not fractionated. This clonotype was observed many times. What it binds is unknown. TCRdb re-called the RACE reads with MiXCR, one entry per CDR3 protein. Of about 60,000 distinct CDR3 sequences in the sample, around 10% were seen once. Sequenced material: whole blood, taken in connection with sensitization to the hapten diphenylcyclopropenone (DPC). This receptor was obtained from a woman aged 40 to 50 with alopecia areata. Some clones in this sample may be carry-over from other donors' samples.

The CDR3 region has the DNA TGTGCCAGCAGCTTACCTAGATCCCCCTCCTACAATGAGCAGTTCTTC. Its translation: CASSLPRSPSYNEQFF. The chain links TRBV6-2 or TRBV6-3 to TRBJ2-1; D is unresolved. Germline CDR1 and CDR2: MNHEY and SVGEGT. This CDR3 has 16 amino acids. The V gene lost 6 bases and the J gene lost 0 bases, with 15 bases spanning the gap.